This TCR beta chain was sequenced for a study of PD-L1 blockade in urothelial cancer. Study background: Blood samples contained a median 141,255 T cells. Study outcomes and limitations: Patients who had durable benefit saw their tumor-associated blood clones expand more at 3 weeks.

Synthetic spike-ins, TCR analog templates, were added into each PCR. Produced via immunoSEQ multiplex PCR; TCRdb's table is partial and in-frame only. The profile shows about 82,000 clones, roughly 82% of them singletons. Germline assignment: CDR1 SGHDN and CDR2 FVKESK. The junction had 5 bases not matched to a gene; V was cut back by 0 bases and J by 4 bases. The CDR3 spans 15 residues. Note on this clone: The antigen is not known.

This receptor was obtained from an older man with urothelial cancer. The sequences come from PBMCs, collected around atezolizumab (anti-PD-L1) treatment. The J gene is TRBJ2-5, the V gene TRBV14; 7 nucleotides match TRBD2. The CDR3 loop reads CASSQELAMRETQYF. CDR3 nucleotides: TGTGCCAGCAGCCAAGAACTAGCGATGAGAGAGACCCAGTACTTC.